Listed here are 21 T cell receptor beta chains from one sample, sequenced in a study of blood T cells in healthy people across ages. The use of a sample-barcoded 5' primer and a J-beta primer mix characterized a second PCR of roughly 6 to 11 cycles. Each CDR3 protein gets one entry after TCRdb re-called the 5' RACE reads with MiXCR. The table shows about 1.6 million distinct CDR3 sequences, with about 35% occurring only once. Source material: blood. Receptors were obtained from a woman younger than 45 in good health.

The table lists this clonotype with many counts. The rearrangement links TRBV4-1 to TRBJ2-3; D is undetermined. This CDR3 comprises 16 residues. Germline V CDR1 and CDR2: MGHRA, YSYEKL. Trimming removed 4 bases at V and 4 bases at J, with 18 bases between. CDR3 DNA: TGCGCCAGCAGCCGAGTCCCCGATCCGGGCGCAGATACGCAGTATTTT. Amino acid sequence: CASSRVPDPGADTQYF.

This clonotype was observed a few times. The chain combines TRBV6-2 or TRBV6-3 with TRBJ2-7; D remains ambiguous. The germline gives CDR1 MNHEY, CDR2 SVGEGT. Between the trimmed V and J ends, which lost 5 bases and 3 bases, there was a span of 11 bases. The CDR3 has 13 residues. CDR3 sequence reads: CASSGPWNYEQYF. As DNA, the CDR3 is TGTGCCAGCAGTGGCCCCTGGAACTACGAGCAGTACTTC.

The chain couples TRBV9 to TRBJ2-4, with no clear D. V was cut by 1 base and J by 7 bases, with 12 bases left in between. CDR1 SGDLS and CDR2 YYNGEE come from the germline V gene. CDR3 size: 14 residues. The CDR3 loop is CASSVQDLGNIQYF. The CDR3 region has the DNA TGTGCCAGCAGCGTACAAGACTTAGGTAACATTCAGTACTTC.

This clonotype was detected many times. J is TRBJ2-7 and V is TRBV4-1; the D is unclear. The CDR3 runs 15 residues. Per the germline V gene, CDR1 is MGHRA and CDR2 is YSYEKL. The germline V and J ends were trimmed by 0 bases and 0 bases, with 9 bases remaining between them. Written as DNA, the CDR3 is TGCGCCAGCAGCCAAGATGACACAAACTCCTACGAGCAGTACTTC. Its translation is CASSQDDTNSYEQYF.

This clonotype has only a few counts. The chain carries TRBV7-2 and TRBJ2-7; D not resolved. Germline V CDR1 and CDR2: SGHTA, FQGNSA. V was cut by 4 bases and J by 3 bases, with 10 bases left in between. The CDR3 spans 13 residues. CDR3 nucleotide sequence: TGTGCCAGCAGCTCGGACGCCTACTACGAGCAGTACTTC. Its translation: CASSSDAYYEQYF.

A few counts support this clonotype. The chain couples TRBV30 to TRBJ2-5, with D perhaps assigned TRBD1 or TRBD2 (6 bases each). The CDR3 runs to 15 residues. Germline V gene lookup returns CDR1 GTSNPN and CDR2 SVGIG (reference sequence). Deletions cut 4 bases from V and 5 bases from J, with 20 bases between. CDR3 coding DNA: TGTGCCTGGACCTGGCGCGGGACAAGATTCGAGACCCAGTACTTC. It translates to CAWTWRGTRFETQYF. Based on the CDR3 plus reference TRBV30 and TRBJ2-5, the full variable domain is SQTIHQWPATLVQPVGSPLSLECTVEGTSNPNLYWYRQAAGRGLQLLFYSVGIGQISSEVPQNLSASRPQDRQFILSSKKLLLSDSGFYLCAWTWRGTRFETQYFGPGTRLLVL.

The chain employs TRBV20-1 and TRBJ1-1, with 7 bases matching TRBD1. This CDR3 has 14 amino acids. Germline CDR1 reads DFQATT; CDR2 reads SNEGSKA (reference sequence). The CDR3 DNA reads TGCAGCCTACTGGGACAGACAAAGAACACTGAAGCTTTCTTT. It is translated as CSLLGQTKNTEAFF.

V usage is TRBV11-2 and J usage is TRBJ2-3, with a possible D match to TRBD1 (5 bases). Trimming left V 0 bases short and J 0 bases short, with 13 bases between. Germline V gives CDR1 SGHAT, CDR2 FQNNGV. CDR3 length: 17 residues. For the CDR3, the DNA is TGTGCCAGCAGCTTAGACCTATCCAGGACAAGCACAGATACGCAGTATTTT. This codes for CASSLDLSRTSTDTQYF.

The CDR3 loop is CASSPLDGVNEQFF. DNA of the CDR3: TGTGCCAGCAGCCCCCTCGATGGGGTCAATGAGCAGTTCTTC. The chain combines TRBV2 with TRBJ2-1, with no clear D. Germline CDR1 and CDR2: SNHLY and FYNNEI. This CDR3 contains 14 residues. With 6 bases removed from V and 6 bases from J, the gap between germline ends came to 15 bases.

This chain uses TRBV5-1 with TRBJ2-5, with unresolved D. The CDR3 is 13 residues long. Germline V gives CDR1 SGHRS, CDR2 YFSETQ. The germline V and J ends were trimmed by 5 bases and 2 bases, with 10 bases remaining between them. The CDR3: CASRPSPQETQYF. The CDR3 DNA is TGCGCCAGCAGACCCTCGCCTCAAGAGACCCAGTACTTC.

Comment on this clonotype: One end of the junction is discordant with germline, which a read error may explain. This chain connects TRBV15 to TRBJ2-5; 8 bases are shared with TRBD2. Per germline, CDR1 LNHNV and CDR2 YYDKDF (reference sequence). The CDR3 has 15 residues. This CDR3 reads CATSGDRFAGGTQYF. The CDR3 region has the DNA TGTGCCACCAGCGGAGACAGATTTGCGGGGGGGACCCAGTACTTC.

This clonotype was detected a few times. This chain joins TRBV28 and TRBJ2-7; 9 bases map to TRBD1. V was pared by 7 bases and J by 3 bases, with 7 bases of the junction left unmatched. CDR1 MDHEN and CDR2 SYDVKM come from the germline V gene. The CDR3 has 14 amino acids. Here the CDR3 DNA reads TGTGCCAGCATCAGGGGGACAGGGAGCTACGAGCAGTACTTC. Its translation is CASIRGTGSYEQYF.

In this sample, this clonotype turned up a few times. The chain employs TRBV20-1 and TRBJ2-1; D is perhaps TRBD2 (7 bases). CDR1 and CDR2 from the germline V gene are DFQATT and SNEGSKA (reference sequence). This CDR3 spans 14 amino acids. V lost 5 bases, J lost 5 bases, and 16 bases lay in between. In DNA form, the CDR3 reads TGCAGTGCTCGGGGGGCTAGCAGGGACAATGAGCAGTTCTTC. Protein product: CSARGASRDNEQFF.

As DNA, the CDR3 is TGCGCCAGCACCGGAGGGACAACAAGGGATACGCAGTATTTT. Translation gives CASTGGTTRDTQYF. V gene TRBV5-1 combines with J gene TRBJ2-3; D assignment may be TRBD1 or TRBD2 (6 bases each). Trimming left V 6 bases short and J 6 bases short, with 17 bases between. Per germline, CDR1 SGHRS and CDR2 YFSETQ. CDR3 length: 14 amino acids.

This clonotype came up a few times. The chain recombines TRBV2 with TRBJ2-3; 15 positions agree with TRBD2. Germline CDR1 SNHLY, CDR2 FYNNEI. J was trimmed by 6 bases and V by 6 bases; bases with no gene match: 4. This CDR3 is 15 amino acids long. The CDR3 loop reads CASRGLAGGSDTQYF. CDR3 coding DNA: TGTGCCAGCAGAGGACTAGCGGGAGGGTCGGATACGCAGTATTTT.

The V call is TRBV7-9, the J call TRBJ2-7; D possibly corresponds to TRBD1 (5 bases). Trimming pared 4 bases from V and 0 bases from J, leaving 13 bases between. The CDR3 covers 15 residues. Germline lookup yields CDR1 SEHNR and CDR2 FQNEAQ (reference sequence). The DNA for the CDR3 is TGTGCCAGCAGCTCGGACATGGTAGGCTCCTACGAGCAGTACTTC. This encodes CASSSDMVGSYEQYF.

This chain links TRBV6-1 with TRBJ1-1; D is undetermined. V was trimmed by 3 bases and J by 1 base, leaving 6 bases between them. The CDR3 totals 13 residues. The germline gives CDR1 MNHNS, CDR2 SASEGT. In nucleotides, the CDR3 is TGTGCCAGCAGTGACTCTGAGAACACTGAAGCTTTCTTT. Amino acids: CASSDSENTEAFF.

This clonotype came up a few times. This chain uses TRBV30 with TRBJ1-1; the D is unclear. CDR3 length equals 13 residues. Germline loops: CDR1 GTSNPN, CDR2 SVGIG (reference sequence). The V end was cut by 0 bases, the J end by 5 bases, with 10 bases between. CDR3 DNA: TGTGCCTGGAGTGTCGGTAGAGGGACTGAAGCTTTCTTT. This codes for CAWSVGRGTEAFF.

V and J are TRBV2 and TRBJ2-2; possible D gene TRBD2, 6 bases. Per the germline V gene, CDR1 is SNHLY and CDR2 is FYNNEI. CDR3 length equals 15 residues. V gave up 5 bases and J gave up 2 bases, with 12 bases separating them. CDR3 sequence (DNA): TGTGCCAGCAGTCGGGACTCCTTTAACACCGGGGAGCTGTTTTTT. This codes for CASSRDSFNTGELFF.

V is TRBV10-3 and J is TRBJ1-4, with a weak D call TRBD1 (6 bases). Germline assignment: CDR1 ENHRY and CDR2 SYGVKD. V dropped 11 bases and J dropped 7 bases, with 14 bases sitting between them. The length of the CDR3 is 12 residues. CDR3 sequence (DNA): TGTGCCGTACAGGGTGGGGGTGAAAAACTGTTTTTT. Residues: CAVQGGGEKLFF.

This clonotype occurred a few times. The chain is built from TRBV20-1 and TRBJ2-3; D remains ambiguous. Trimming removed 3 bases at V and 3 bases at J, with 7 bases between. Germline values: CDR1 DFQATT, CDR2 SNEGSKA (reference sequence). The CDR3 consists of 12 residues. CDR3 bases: TGCAGTGCTAGTAGTGCAACAGATACGCAGTATTTT. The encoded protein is CSASSATDTQYF.